These T cell receptor beta chains were read from a single sample in a study of cytomegalovirus exposure and HLA in healthy donors. Measured with immunoSEQ multiplex PCR; TCRdb has only the in-frame clones, and not every one. Here the sample spans over 65,000 clones, less than 85% being singletons. The sample comprised PBMCs. The receptors come from a human donor in good health. Each CDR3 is given with its conserved first and last residue. A D gene is named only where the DNA matches it firmly. Clone size, where shown, is once, few, many, or a class for clones that have expanded.

v_gene	d_gene	abundance	j_gene	CDR3aa	CDR3nt
TRBV6-5	TRBD2	NA	TRBJ2-5	CASTPGGEGTQYF	TGTGCCAGCACCCCTGGGGGGGAAGGGACCCAGTACTTC
TRBV11-3	TRBD2	NA	TRBJ2-7	CASSHGLAGSYEQYF	TGTGCCAGCAGTCACGGACTAGCGGGCTCCTACGAGCAGTACTTC
TRBV7-2	NA	NA	TRBJ1-4	CASSFRQGGEKLFF	TGTGCCAGCAGCTTCAGGCAGGGTGGTGAAAAACTGTTTTTT
TRBV7-9	NA	NA	TRBJ1-1	CASGPTGMNTEAFF	TGTGCCAGCGGCCCGACAGGAATGAACACTGAAGCTTTCTTT
TRBV5-6	NA	NA	TRBJ2-7	CASSRGGTLGSYEQYF	TGTGCCAGCAGCCGGGGCGGGACCTTAGGGTCCTACGAGCAGTACTTC
TRBV11-2	TRBD1	NA	TRBJ1-2	CASSWDRDYGYTF	TGTGCCAGCAGCTGGGACAGGGACTATGGCTACACCTTC
TRBV6-1	TRBD1	NA	TRBJ1-1	CASSEYFGTGMNTEAFF	TGTGCCAGCAGTGAATATTTTGGGACAGGCATGAACACTGAAGCTTTCTTT
TRBV27	TRBD1	NA	TRBJ1-2	CASSPTGGSYGYTF	TGTGCCAGCAGTCCTACAGGGGGCAGCTATGGCTACACCTTC
TRBV9	NA	NA	TRBJ2-3	CASSVTRTDTQYF	TGTGCCAGCAGCGTAACCAGAACAGATACGCAGTATTTT
TRBV5-4	NA	NA	TRBJ2-2	CASSLPLPRGTGELFF	TGTGCCAGCAGCCTACCTTTACCGCGGGGCACCGGGGAGCTGTTTTTT
TRBV7-6	TRBD2	NA	TRBJ2-2	CASSQNSGGTGELFF	TGTGCCAGCAGCCAAAATAGCGGGGGGACCGGGGAGCTGTTTTTT
TRBV4-3	NA	NA	TRBJ2-3	CASSQGGSTDTQYF	TGCGCCAGCAGCCAAGGTGGCAGCACAGATACGCAGTATTTT
TRBV19	TRBD1	few	TRBJ2-7	CASSIGWTGGEQYF	TGTGCCAGTAGTATAGGCTGGACAGGGGGCGAGCAGTACTTC
TRBV5-1	NA	NA	TRBJ1-2	CASSAGTNPYGYTF	TGCGCCAGCAGCGCCGGGACAAATCCGTATGGCTACACCTTC
TRBV25-1	NA	NA	TRBJ1-1	CATGVMAEAFF	TGTGCCACGGGGGTAATGGCTGAAGCTTTCTTT
TRBV18	TRBD2	NA	TRBJ2-3	CASSSGLATDTQYF	TGTGCCAGCTCATCAGGACTAGCCACAGATACGCAGTATTTT
TRBV6-6	TRBD1	NA	TRBJ2-7	CASSYGTGRTYEQYF	TGTGCCAGCAGTTATGGGACAGGGAGGACCTACGAGCAGTACTTC
TRBV7-9	NA	NA	TRBJ1-6	CASSLGGGRQRDSPLHF	TGTGCCAGCAGCTTAGGGGGGGGTCGGCAAAGGGATTCACCCCTCCACTTT
TRBV9	NA	NA	TRBJ2-2	CASSVVGGRELFF	TGTGCCAGCAGCGTAGTAGGCGGCAGGGAGCTGTTTTTT
TRBV27	TRBD1	NA	TRBJ1-2	CASTPSRGDRHYGYTF	TGTGCCAGCACCCCCAGCAGGGGGGACAGACACTATGGCTACACCTTC
TRBV6-1	NA	NA	TRBJ1-6	CAAMGQNNSPLHF	TGTGCCGCCATGGGGCAGAATAATTCACCCCTCCACTTT
TRBV18	TRBD1	NA	TRBJ1-2	CASSPRFSDRGRGGYPF	TGTGCCAGCTCACCACGTTTCTCGGACAGGGGCCGAGGTGGCTACCCCTTC
TRBV9	TRBD1	NA	TRBJ2-1	CASSVRDREINEQFF	TGTGCCAGCAGCGTAAGGGACAGGGAGATCAATGAGCAGTTCTTC
TRBV5-6	TRBD1	NA	TRBJ2-5	CASSWGTGFQETQYF	TGTGCCAGCAGCTGGGGGACAGGGTTCCAAGAGACCCAGTACTTC
TRBV5-1	TRBD2	NA	TRBJ2-7	CASSSGGGSYEQYF	TGCGCCAGCAGTTCGGGGGGGGGCTCCTACGAGCAGTACTTC
TRBV2	NA	NA	TRBJ1-5	CASRFGGGNNQPQHF	TGTGCCAGCAGATTCGGGGGGGGTAATAATCAGCCCCAGCATTTT
TRBV5-1	NA	NA	TRBJ2-1	CASRGAESSYNEQFF	TGCGCCAGCAGAGGGGCGGAGAGCTCCTACAATGAGCAGTTCTTC
TRBV29-1	TRBD1	NA	TRBJ1-5	CSARTGGGNQPQNF	TGCAGCGCCAGGACAGGGGGAGGCAATCAGCCCCAGAATTTT
TRBV5-1	TRBD2	NA	TRBJ2-7	CASSTSGGYYEQYF	TGCGCCAGCAGCACTAGCGGGGGATACTACGAGCAGTACTTC
TRBV7-7	TRBD2	few	TRBJ2-3	CASSSGGGGASDTQYF	TGTGCCAGCAGCTCGGGGGGCGGGGGGGCATCAGATACGCAGTATTTT
TRBV12-5	NA	NA	TRBJ2-7	CASGPGAPPYEQYF	TGTGCTAGTGGTCCAGGGGCTCCACCCTACGAGCAGTACTTC